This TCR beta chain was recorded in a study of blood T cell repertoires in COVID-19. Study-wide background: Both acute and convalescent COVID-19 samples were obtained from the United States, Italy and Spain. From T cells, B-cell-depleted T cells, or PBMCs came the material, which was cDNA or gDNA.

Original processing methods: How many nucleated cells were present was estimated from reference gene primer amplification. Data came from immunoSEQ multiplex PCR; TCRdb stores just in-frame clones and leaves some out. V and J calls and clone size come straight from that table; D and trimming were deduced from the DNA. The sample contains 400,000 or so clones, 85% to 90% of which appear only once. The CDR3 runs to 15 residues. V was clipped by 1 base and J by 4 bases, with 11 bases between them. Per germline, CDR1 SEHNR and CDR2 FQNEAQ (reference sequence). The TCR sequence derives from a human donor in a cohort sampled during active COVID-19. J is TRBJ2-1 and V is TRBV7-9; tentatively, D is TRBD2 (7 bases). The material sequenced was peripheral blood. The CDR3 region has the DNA TGTGCCAGCAGCTTAGGCGGGGGCCCTTACAATGAGCAGTTCTTC. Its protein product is CASSLGGGPYNEQFF.